What follows is one T cell receptor (beta chain) and its context. The antigen remains unidentified. This specimen belongs to a study of T cells in Graves' hyperthyroidism and ophthalmopathy. Findings of the study overall: Model-based prediction identified ophthalmopathy a median around seven months prior to its onset.

V dropped 3 bases and J dropped 4; count of bases not matched to a gene: 5. CDR1 and CDR2 from the germline V gene are LGHDT and YNNKEL (reference sequence). The CDR3 is made up of 15 amino acids. RNA transcripts served as the template for amplifying TCR beta CDR3 regions. With the HTBI primer set, the TCR CDR3 went through a first round of RT-PCR. TCRdb passed the multiplex PCR reads through MiXCR, listing each CDR3 protein once. Counted here are some 350,000 distinct CDR3 sequences, nearly 15% occurring once; the ten biggest clones make up about 20%. Specimen: blood. The chain employs TRBV3-1 and TRBJ2-1, with 8 nucleotides matching TRBD1. The receptor's source is a woman in her sixties or seventies with Graves' ophthalmopathy. CDR3 loop: CASSHPGGLYNEQFF. The DNA of the CDR3 is TGTGCCAGCAGCCATCCAGGGGGCTTGTACAATGAGCAGTTCTTC.